The present T cell receptor beta chain was sequenced within a study of molecular identifiers for immune sequencing clone quantification. TCRdb re-derived calls from the PCR reads in MiXCR, one entry per CDR3 protein. The sample has more than 450,000 distinct CDR3 sequences, roughly 26% seen once. The germline gives CDR1 MNHEY, CDR2 SVGAGI. This CDR3 has 17 residues. The ends lost 5 bases at V and 2 bases at J; junction bases unmatched: 11. This sequence was found in a human donor in good health. Some libraries in this study had Jurkat cell RNA spiked in. The sample consisted of naive CD8+ T cells from blood, with Jurkat cell RNA spiked in. Subset described: FACS-sorted CD8+CD4-CCR7+CD45RA+ naive T cells. This chain joins TRBV6-5 and TRBJ2-2; TRBD1 matches 7 bases. The CDR3 coding sequence is TGTGCCAGCAGTGATTCGCGACAGGGCCTTAACACCGGGGAGCTGTTTTTT. As protein: CASSDSRQGLNTGELFF.